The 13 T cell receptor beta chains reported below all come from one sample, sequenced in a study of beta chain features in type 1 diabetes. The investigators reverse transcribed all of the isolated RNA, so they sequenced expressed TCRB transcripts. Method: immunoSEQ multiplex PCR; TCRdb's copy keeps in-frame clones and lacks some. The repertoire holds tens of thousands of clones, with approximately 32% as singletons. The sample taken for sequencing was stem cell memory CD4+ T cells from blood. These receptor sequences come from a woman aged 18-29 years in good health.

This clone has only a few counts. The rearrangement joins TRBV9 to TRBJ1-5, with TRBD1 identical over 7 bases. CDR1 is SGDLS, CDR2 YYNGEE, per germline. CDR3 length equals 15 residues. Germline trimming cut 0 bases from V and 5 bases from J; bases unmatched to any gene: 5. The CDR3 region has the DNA TGTGCCAGCAGCGTAGGAACAGGGGTGGATCAGCCCCAGCATTTT. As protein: CASSVGTGVDQPQHF.

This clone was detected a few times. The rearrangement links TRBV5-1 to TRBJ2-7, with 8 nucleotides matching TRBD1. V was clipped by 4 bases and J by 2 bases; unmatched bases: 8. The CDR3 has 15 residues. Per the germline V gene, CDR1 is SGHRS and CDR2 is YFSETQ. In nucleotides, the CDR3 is TGCGCCAGCAGCCTAGAACAGGGGGGTCCCTACGAGCAGTACTTC. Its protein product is CASSLEQGGPYEQYF.

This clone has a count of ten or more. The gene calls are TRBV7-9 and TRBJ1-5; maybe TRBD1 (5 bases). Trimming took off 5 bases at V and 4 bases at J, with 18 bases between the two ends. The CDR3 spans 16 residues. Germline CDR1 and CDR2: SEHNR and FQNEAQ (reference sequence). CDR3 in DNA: TGTGCCAGCAGCCGGGGGTCCCATACAAGTAATCAGCCCCAGCATTTT. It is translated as CASSRGSHTSNQPQHF.

The CDR3 sequence is CASTADSTYGYTF. CDR3 in DNA: TGCGCCAGCACCGCCGACAGCACCTATGGCTACACCTTC. The V gene is TRBV5-1, the J gene TRBJ1-2; tentatively, D is TRBD1 (5 bases). V lost 6 bases and J 4 bases, leaving 13 bases between the germline ends. The germline gives CDR1 SGHRS, CDR2 YFSETQ. The CDR3 sequence is 13 residues long. Full variable domain (missing parts from reference TRBV5-1 and TRBJ1-2): KAGVTQTPRYLIKTRGQQVTLSCSPISGHRSVSWYQQTPGQGLQFLFEYFSETQRNKGNFPGRFSGRQFSNSRSEMNVSTLELGDSALYLCASTADSTYGYTFGSGTRLTVV.

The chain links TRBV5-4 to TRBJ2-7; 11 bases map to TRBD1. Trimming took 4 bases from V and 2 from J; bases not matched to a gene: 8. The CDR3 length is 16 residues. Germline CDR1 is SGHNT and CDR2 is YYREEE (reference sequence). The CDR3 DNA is TGTGCCAGCAGCCCCCGGGGACAGGGGGTTACCTACGAGCAGTACTTC. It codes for CASSPRGQGVTYEQYF.

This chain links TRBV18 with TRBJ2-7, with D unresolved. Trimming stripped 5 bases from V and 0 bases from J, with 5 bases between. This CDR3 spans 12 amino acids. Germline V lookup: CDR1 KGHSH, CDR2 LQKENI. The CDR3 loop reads CASSGSSYEQYF. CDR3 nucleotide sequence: TGTGCCAGCTCAGGTAGCTCCTACGAGCAGTACTTC.

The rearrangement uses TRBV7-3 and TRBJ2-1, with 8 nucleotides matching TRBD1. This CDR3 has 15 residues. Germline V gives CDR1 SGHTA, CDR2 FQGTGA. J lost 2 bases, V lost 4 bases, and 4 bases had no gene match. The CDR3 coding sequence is TGTGCCAGCAGCTCGGACAGGGCTACCTACAATGAGCAGTTCTTC. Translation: CASSSDRATYNEQFF.

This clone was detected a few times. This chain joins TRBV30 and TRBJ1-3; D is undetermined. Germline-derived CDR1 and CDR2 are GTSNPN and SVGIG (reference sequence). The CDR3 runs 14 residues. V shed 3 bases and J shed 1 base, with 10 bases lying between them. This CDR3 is CAWSRSISGNTIYF. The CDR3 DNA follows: TGTGCCTGGAGCCGGAGCATATCTGGAAACACCATATATTTT.

CDR3: CASRQGLGAFF. In DNA form, the CDR3 reads TGTGCCAGCAGACAGGGTCTGGGGGCTTTCTTT. The V call is TRBV6-1, the J call TRBJ1-1, with TRBD1 as a possible D gene (6 bases). Trimming pared 6 bases from V and 11 bases from J, leaving 13 bases between. Germline V lookup: CDR1 MNHNS, CDR2 SASEGT. The CDR3 is made up of 11 amino acids.

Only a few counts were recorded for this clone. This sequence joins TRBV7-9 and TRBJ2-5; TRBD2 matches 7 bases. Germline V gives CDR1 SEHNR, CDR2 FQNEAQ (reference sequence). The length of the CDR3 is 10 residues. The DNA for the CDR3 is TGTGGGGGGGGAAAAGAGACCCAGTACTTC. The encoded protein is CGGGKETQYF.

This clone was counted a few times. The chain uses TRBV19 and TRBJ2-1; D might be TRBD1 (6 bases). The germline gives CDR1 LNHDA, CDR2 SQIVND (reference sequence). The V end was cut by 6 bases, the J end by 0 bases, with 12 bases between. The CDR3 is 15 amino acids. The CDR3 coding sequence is TGTGCCAGTAGAGGGACATCGAGCTCCTACAATGAGCAGTTCTTC. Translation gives CASRGTSSSYNEQFF.

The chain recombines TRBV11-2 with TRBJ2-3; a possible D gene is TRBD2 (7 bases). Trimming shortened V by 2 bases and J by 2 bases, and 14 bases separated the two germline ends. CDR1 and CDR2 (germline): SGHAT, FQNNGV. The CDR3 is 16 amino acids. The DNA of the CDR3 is TGTGCCAGCAGCTTAAGTGGGGGGGCTATCACAGATACGCAGTATTTT. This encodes CASSLSGGAITDTQYF.

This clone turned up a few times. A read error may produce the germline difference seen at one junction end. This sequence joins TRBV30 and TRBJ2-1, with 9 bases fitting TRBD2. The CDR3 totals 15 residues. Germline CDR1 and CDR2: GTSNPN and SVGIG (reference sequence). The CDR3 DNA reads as TGTGCCGGGAGGGGGCTAGCGGGATCCTACAATGAGCAGTTCTTC. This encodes CAGRGLAGSYNEQFF.